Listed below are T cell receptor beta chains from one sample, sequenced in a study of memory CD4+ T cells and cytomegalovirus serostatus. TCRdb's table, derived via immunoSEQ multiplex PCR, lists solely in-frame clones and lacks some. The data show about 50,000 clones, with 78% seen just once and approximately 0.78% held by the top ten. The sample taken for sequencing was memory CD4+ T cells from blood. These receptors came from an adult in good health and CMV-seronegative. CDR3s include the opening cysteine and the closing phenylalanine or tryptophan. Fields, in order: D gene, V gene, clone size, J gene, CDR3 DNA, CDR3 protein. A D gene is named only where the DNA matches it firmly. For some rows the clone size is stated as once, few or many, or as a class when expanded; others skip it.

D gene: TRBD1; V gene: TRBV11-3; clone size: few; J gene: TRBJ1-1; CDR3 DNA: TGTGCCAGCAGCTTGACAGGGGAGAACACTGAAGCTTTCTTT; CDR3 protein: CASSLTGENTEAFF
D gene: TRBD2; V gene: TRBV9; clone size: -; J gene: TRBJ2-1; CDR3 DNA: TGTGCCAGCAGCCCCCGGGGTAGCGGGAATAATGAGCAGTTCTTC; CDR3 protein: CASSPRGSGNNEQFF
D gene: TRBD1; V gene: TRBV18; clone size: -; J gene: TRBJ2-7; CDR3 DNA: TGTGCCAGCTCACCGGAGGGACAGGGGGCGAAACAGTACTTC; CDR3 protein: CASSPEGQGAKQYF
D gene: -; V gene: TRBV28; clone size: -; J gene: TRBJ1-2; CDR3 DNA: TGTGCCAGCAGCACCCAGAAGGAAAGGAACACCTTC; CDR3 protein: CASSTQKERNTF
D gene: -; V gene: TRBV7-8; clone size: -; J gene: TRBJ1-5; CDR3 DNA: TGTGCCAGCAGCTTAGCTCGGCGGTTCAATAGCAATCAGCCCCAGCATTTT; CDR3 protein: CASSLARRFNSNQPQHF
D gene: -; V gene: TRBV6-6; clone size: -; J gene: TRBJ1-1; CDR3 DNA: TGTGCCAGCAGTTATTTAGGGAGCACTGAAGCTTTCTTT; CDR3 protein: CASSYLGSTEAFF
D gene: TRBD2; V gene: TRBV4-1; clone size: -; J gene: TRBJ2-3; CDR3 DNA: TGCGCCAGCAGCCCAACACTAGCGGGGACAGATACGCAGTATTTT; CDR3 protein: CASSPTLAGTDTQYF
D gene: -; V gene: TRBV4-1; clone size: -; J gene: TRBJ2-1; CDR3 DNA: TGCGCCAGCAGCCAAGAAGGAACTAGCTCCTACAATGAGCAGTTCTTC; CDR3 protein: CASSQEGTSSYNEQFF
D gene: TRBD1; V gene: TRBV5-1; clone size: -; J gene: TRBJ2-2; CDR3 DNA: TGCGCCAGCAGCTTGAGGGACAGTCCGAACACCGGGGAGCTGTTTTTT; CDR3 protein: CASSLRDSPNTGELFF
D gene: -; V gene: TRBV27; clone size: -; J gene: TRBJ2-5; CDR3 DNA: TGTGCCAGCAGTTTATTTCCCCGGGGTGTAGGAAAAGAGACCCAGTACTTC; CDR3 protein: CASSLFPRGVGKETQYF
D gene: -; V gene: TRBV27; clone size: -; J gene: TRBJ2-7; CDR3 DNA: TGTGCCCCAACCTGTGAGCAGTACTTC; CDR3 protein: CAPTCEQYF
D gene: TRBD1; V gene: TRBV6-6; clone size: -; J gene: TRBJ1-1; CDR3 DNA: TGTGCCAGCAGTTCTCCGGACAGGGGAAACACTGAAGCTTTCTTT; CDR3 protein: CASSSPDRGNTEAFF
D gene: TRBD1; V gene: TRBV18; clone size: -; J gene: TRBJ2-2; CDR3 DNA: TGTGCCAGCTCACTCGCCGGACAGGGGGTCAACACCGGGGAGCTGTTTTTT; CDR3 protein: CASSLAGQGVNTGELFF
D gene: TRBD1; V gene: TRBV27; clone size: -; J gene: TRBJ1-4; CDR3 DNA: TGTGCCAGCTCGCCCCGGACAGGGGGGAATGAAAAACTGTTTTTT; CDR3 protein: CASSPRTGGNEKLFF
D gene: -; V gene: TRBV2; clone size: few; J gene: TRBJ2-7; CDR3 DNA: TGTGCCAGCGGGGGATCTCGGAGCCTCGAGCAGTACTTC; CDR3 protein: CASGGSRSLEQYF
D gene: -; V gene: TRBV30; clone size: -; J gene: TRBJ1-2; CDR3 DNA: TGTGCCTGGACAGGGAGCCTCTATGGCTACACCTTC; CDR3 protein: CAWTGSLYGYTF
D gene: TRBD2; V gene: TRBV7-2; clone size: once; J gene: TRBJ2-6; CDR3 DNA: TGTGCCAGCAGCTTGGTAGCGGGCGTCTCTGGGGCCAACGTCCTGACTTTC; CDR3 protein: CASSLVAGVSGANVLTF
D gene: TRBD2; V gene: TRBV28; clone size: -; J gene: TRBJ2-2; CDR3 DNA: TGTGCCAGCAGTAACCCCCCGGGACTAGCGGGAAGAACCGGGGAGCTGTTTTTT; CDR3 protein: CASSNPPGLAGRTGELFF
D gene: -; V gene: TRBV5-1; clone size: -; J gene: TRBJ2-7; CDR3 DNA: TGCGCCAGCAGCTTGACCCTGGCCTACGAGCAGTACTTC; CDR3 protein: CASSLTLAYEQYF
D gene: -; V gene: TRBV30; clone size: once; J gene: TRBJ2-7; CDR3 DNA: TGCGCCTGGAGTTCGACCTACGAGCAGTACTTC; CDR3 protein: CAWSSTYEQYF
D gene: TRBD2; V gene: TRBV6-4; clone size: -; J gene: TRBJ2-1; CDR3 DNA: TGTGCCACCCCCCTCTCCGGGCGGGGGGGCCTTCTAAGAGTCTACAATGAGCAGTTCTTC; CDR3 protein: CATPLSGRGGLLRVYNEQFF
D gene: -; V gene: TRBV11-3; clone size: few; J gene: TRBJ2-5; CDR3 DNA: TGTGCCAGCAGCTTAGGACTCTACAAACAAGAGACCCAGTACTTC; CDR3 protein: CASSLGLYKQETQYF
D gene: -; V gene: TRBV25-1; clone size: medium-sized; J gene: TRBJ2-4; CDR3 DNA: TGTGCCAGCAGTGAATCGAACCGGGACACATTAGCCAAAAACATTCAGTACTTC; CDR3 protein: CASSESNRDTLAKNIQYF
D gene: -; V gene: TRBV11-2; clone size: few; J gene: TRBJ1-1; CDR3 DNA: TGTGCCAGCAGCTTAGGAAGACCGGACGGCTACACTGAAGCTTTCTTT; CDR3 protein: CASSLGRPDGYTEAFF
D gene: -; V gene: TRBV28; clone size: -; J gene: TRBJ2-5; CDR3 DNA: TGTGCCAGCAGTTTCCTCCAGACAGGGACTGTGGAGACCCAGTACTTC; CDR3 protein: CASSFLQTGTVETQYF
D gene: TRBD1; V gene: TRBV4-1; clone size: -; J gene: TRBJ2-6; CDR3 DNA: TGCGCCAGCAGCCCCTCCCGGACAGGGAACTCTGGGGCCAACGTCCTGACTTTC; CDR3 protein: CASSPSRTGNSGANVLTF
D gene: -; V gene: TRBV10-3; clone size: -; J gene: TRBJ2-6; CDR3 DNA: TGTGCCATCAGCCCGGGGGCTGGGGCCAACGTCCTGACTTTC; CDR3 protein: CAISPGAGANVLTF
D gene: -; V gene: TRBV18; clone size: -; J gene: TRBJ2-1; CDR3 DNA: TGTGCCAGCTCACTCGACAGCTACAATGAGCAGTTCTTC; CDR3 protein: CASSLDSYNEQFF
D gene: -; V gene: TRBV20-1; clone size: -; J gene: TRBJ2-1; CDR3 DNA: TGCCCCGAATTGGGGGACGTGGAGTTCTTC; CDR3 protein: CPELGDVEFF
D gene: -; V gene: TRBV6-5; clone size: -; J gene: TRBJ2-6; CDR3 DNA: TGTGCCAGCAGTTACTCGGTCTCTGGGGCCAACGTCCTGACTTTC; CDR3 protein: CASSYSVSGANVLTF
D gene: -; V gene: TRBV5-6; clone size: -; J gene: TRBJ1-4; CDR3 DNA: TGTGCCAGCAGCTTGTACCATAATGAAAAACTGTTTTTT; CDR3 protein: CASSLYHNEKLFF
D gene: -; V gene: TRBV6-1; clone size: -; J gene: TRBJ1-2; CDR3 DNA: TGTGCCAGCAGACCGGACGGGCTTGGGTATGGCTACACCTTC; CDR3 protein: CASRPDGLGYGYTF
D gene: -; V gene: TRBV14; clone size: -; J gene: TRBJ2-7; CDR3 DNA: TGTGCCAGCAGCCAAGAGGTTTCCCCAGGTTTCTCCTACGAGCAGTACTTC; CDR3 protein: CASSQEVSPGFSYEQYF
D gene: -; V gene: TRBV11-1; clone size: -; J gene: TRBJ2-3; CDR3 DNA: TGTGCCAGCAGCCCCTGGACTACCACAGATACGCAGTATTTT; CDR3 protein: CASSPWTTTDTQYF
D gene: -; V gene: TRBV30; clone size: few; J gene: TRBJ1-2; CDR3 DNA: TGTGCCTGGGATACCGGGGGCTATGGCTACACCTTC; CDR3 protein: CAWDTGGYGYTF
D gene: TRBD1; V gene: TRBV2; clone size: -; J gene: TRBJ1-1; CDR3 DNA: TGTGCCAGCAGCGGACAGGGGACTGAAGCTTTCTTT; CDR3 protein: CASSGQGTEAFF
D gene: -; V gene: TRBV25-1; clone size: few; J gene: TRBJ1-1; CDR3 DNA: TGTGCCAGCAGTGGGATGACGGTTATGAACACTGAAGCTTTCTTT; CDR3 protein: CASSGMTVMNTEAFF
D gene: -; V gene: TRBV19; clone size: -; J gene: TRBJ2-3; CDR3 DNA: TGTGCCAGTAGTATTAGTGCGTCAGATACGCAGTATTTT; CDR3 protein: CASSISASDTQYF
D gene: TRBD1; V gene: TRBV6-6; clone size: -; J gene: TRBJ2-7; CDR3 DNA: TGTGCCAGCAGTTACTCAATGGGACAGGGAAACGAGCAGTACTTC; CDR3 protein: CASSYSMGQGNEQYF
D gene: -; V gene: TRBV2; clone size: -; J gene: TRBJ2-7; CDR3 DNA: TGTGCCAGCCTAAAACCAGGGCAGGGCGAGCAGTACTTC; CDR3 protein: CASLKPGQGEQYF
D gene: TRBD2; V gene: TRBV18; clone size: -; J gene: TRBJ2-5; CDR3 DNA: TGTGCCAGCTCACTGACTAGCGGGAAAGAGACCCAGTACTTC; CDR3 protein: CASSLTSGKETQYF
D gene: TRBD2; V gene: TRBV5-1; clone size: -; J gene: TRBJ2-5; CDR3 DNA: TGCGCCAGCAGCTTATTGGGCCCGACTAGCAATAAGGGGGAGACCCAGTACTTC; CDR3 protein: CASSLLGPTSNKGETQYF
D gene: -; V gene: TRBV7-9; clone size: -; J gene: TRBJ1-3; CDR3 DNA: TGTGCCAGCAGTTACGGGAACTCTGGAAACACCATATATTTT; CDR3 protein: CASSYGNSGNTIYF
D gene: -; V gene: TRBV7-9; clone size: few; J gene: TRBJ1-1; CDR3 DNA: TGTGCCAGCAGCTTCCAGGGCGTCCCTGAAGCTTTCTTT; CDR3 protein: CASSFQGVPEAFF
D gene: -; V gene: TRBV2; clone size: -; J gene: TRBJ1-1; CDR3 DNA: TGTGCCAGCAGTGGACCGTTGAACACTGAAGCTTTCTTT; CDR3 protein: CASSGPLNTEAFF